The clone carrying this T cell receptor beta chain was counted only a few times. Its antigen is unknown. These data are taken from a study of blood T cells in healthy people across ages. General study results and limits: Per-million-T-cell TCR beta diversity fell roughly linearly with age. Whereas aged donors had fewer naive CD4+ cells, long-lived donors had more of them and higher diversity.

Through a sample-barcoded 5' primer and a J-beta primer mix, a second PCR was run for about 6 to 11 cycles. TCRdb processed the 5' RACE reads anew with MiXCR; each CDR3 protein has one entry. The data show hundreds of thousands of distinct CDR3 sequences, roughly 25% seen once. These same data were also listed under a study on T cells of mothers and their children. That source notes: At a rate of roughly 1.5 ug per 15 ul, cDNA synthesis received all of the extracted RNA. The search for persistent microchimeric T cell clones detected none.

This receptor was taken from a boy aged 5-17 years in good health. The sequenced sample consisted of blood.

The CDR3 DNA follows: TGCAGTGCTAGAGATCCGGGGATGGGGACAGATACGCAGTATTTT. This translates into CSARDPGMGTDTQYF. The chain has TRBV20-1 and TRBJ2-3; D is possibly TRBD2 (5 bases). The CDR3 has 15 residues. CDR1 is DFQATT, CDR2 SNEGSKA, per germline (reference sequence). The V gene lost 0 bases and the J gene lost 3 bases, with 13 bases spanning the gap.